The entry that follows covers one T cell receptor (beta chain) sequence. Germline-derived CDR1 and CDR2 are SNHLY and FYNNEI. The V gene lost 11 bases and the J gene lost 3 bases, with 20 bases spanning the gap. This CDR3 contains 14 residues. PCR involved 60 Vbeta and 13 Jbeta primers. Libraries were prepared by immunoSEQ multiplex PCR; TCRdb keeps only in-frame clonotypes and omits some of them. This sample has tens of thousands of clones, with approximately 75% found just once. The data were obtained in a study of cytomegalovirus exposure and HLA in healthy donors. V is TRBV2 and J is TRBJ2-7; D perhaps matches TRBD1 (6 bases). The sample taken for sequencing was PBMCs. This sequence originates from a man aged 30 to 45 in good health and CMV-seropositive. The CDR3 sequence: CAAGGQGRGYEQYF. The DNA for the CDR3 is TGTGCCGCTGGCGGTCAGGGGAGAGGCTACGAGCAGTACTTC.